A selection of T cell receptor beta chains follows, all from one sample in a study of tumor and adjacent non-tumor tissue in lung cancer. TCRdb fed the multiplex PCR reads into MiXCR, producing one record per CDR3 protein. The sample shows approximately 110,000 distinct CDR3 sequences, over 55% of them seen only once. The sequenced sample consisted of distant non-tumor lung tissue. Every receptor here comes from a man between 60 and 70 years old with non-small cell lung cancer. The CDR3 runs from the conserved cysteine through the conserved F or W. The order of the fields is D gene, J gene, V gene, clone size, CDR3 protein, CDR3 DNA. The D gene is left open where the match is weak. Where a row states a size, it is once, few, many or the class of an expanded clone; other rows omit it.

D: TRBD1
J: TRBJ1-1
V: TRBV7-9
size: few
CDR3: CASSSNGQVGEAFF
DNA: TGTGCCAGCAGCTCAAATGGACAGGTGGGTGAAGCTTTCTTT

D: TRBD1
J: TRBJ1-2
V: TRBV6-6
size: many
CDR3: CASSFDRGGGYTF
DNA: TGTGCCAGCAGTTTCGACAGGGGAGGAGGCTACACCTTC

D: -
J: TRBJ2-7
V: TRBV6-2/TRBV6-3
size: -
CDR3: CASGSGTTYEQYF
DNA: TGTGCCAGCGGGTCGGGAACTACCTACGAGCAATACTTC

D: -
J: TRBJ2-1
V: TRBV10-3
size: -
CDR3: CVTSDPGLAGGDEQFF
DNA: TGTGTCACCAGTGATCCGGGACTAGCAGGGGGCGATGAGCAGTTCTTC

D: TRBD1
J: TRBJ2-6
V: TRBV6-5
size: -
CDR3: CASSHGQGKAGANAPTF
DNA: TGTGCCAGCAGCCACGGACAGGGAAAGGCCGGGGCCAACGCCCCGACTTTC

D: TRBD1
J: TRBJ1-1
V: TRBV25-1
size: -
CDR3: CASRPEQGEGTEAFF
DNA: TGTGCCAGCAGACCAGAACAGGGGGAAGGCACTGAAGCTTTCTTT

D: TRBD1
J: TRBJ2-7
V: TRBV4-1
size: -
CDR3: CASSHDGRQGASPYEQYF
DNA: TGCGCCAGCAGCCATGATGGGCGACAGGGGGCTTCTCCCTACGAGCAGTACTTC

D: -
J: TRBJ2-1
V: TRBV5-6
size: many
CDR3: CASRSTGRNEQFF
DNA: TGTGCCAGCAGATCAACAGGGAGGAATGAGCAGTTCTTC

D: -
J: TRBJ2-1
V: TRBV5-4
size: -
CDR3: CASSLASRRGHEQFF
DNA: TGTGCCAGCAGCTTGGCTAGCAGGAGGGGGCATGAGCAGTTCTTC

D: TRBD2
J: TRBJ2-5
V: TRBV29-1
size: -
CDR3: CSIAGAQETQYF
DNA: TGCAGCATAGCGGGAGCGCAAGAGACCCAGTATTTC

D: -
J: TRBJ1-1
V: TRBV4-1
size: -
CDR3: CASTQSGQPNTEAFF
DNA: TGCGCCAGCACCCAGTCGGGGCAACCGAACACTGAAGCTTTCTTT

D: TRBD1
J: TRBJ2-1
V: TRBV20-1
size: few
CDR3: CSASRQGPQFF
DNA: TGCAGTGCTAGTCGACAGGGCCCGCAGTTCTTC

D: -
J: TRBJ2-2
V: TRBV11-2
size: -
CDR3: CASSFGQNTGELFF
DNA: TGTGCCAGCAGCTTTGGGCAAAACACCGGGGAGCTGTTTTTT

D: TRBD2
J: TRBJ2-1
V: TRBV11-3
size: -
CDR3: CASLEGLVGGPGNEQFF
DNA: TGCGCCAGCTTAGAGGGACTAGTGGGGGGGCCTGGGAATGAGCAGTTCTTC

D: TRBD2
J: TRBJ2-5
V: TRBV12-3/TRBV12-4
size: -
CDR3: CVSSPDGRIKESQYF
DNA: TGTGTCAGCAGTCCAGACGGGAGGATCAAGGAGTCTCAGTACTTC

D: TRBD1
J: TRBJ2-1
V: TRBV6-1
size: many
CDR3: CASNPTGGAPNEQFF
DNA: TGTGCCAGCAACCCGACAGGGGGGGCCCCCAATGAGCAGTTCTTC

D: -
J: TRBJ1-1
V: TRBV18
size: -
CDR3: CASSPNAENTEAFF
DNA: TGTGCCAGCTCACCGAATGCCGAGAACACTGAAGCTTTCTTT

D: TRBD1
J: TRBJ1-6
V: TRBV5-6
size: -
CDR3: CDSSLESGGSPLHF
DNA: TGTGACAGTAGCTTGGAATCAGGGGGATCACCCCTCCACTTT

D: TRBD2
J: TRBJ2-2
V: TRBV11-1
size: -
CDR3: CASSLLGRGVGDLFF
DNA: TGTGCCAGCAGCTTATTAGGGAGGGGCGTCGGGGACCTGTTTTTT

D: -
J: TRBJ2-5
V: TRBV19
size: -
CDR3: CASSIGGSQETQYF
DNA: TGTGCCAGTAGTATAGGAGGTTCCCAAGAGACCCAGTACTTC

D: -
J: TRBJ1-1
V: TRBV20-1
size: -
CDR3: CSDPPDRTEAFF
DNA: TGCAGTGACCCGCCCGACAGGACTGAAGCTTTCTTT

D: -
J: TRBJ1-5
V: TRBV6-2/TRBV6-3
size: -
CDR3: CASNYGRNSNQPQHF
DNA: TGTGCCAGCAATTACGGGCGAAATAGCAATCAGCCCCAGCATTTT